One sample yielded the 23 T cell receptor beta chains listed below, sequenced in a study of CD8+CD57+ T cells in acquired aplastic anemia (dated by TCRdb to 2017 to 2018). Sequencing took place on an Illumina HiSeq 2000. Profiling of TCR beta VDJ combinations and CDR3 sequences used genomic DNA as the template. TCRdb cleaned the public reads at Q25 with fastp, built clones with MiXCR and kept in-frame beta chains. Each record represents a unique CDR3 protein, reported with the most common genes and DNA among its rows. The sample table records about 400,000 distinct CDR3 sequences; roughly 68% of these occur just once. The top ten constitute under 5% of the sample. The sample consisted of sorted CD4+, CD8+, or CD8+CD57+ T cells (not recorded which) from PBMCs. The receptors stem from a human donor in good health, serving as a control.

Notes on this clonotype: In this CDR3 the conserved last residue, phenylalanine or tryptophan, is missing, so a read error is likely. The chain combines TRBV2 with TRBJ1-2; D is unresolved. Germline loops: CDR1 SNHLY, CDR2 FYNNEI. The germline V and J ends were trimmed by 6 bases and 9 bases, with 20 bases remaining between them. The CDR3 spans 14 residues. In DNA, the CDR3 is TGTGCCAGCAGCTTCGCCCTCGCGGAGAATCGCTACACCTGC. Its translation: CASSFALAENRYTC.

This clonotype was picked up one time. V is TRBV7-2 and J is TRBJ1-4; no definite D call. CDR1 and CDR2 (germline): SGHTA, FQGNSA. V was shortened by 2 bases and J by 0 bases, with 19 bases between the two germline ends. The CDR3 contains 19 residues. In DNA, the CDR3 is TGTGCCAGCAGCTTACGAAGCGCGCCCGAGTTTGCAACTAATGAAAAACTGTTTTTT. This codes for CASSLRSAPEFATNEKLFF. The full variable domain, with the rest looked up from reference TRBV7-2 and TRBJ1-4, is GAGVSQSPSNKVTEKGKDVELRCDPISGHTALYWYRQSLGQGLEFLIYFQGNSAPDKSGLPSDRFSAERTGGSVSTLTIQRTQQEDSAVYLCASSLRSAPEFATNEKLFFGSGTQLSVL.

In its sample, this clonotype was seen a few times. The chain carries TRBV27 and TRBJ1-1; D ambiguous. V dropped 0 bases and J dropped 0 bases, with 5 bases sitting between them. Per germline, CDR1 MNHEY and CDR2 SMNVEV (reference sequence). The CDR3 has 14 residues. DNA for the CDR3: TGTGCCAGCAGTTTATCCCAACTGAACACTGAAGCTTTCTTT. Residues: CASSLSQLNTEAFF.

This chain uses TRBV18 with TRBJ1-1, with TRBD1 identical over 8 bases. Germline lookup yields CDR1 KGHSH and CDR2 LQKENI. The CDR3 spans 18 residues. V was clipped by 5 bases and J by 3 bases; unmatched bases: 17. For the CDR3, the DNA is TGTGCCAGCTCATCGAACAGGGGGTTGACAGGGTCATACACTGAAGCTTTCTTT. Translation: CASSSNRGLTGSYTEAFF. Drawing the rest from reference TRBV18 and TRBJ1-1, the complete variable domain is NAGVMQNPRHLVRRRGQEARLRCSPMKGHSHVYWYRQLPEEGLKFMVYLQKENIIDESGMPKERFSAEFPKEGPSILRIQQVVRGDSAAYFCASSSNRGLTGSYTEAFFGQGTRLTVV.

This clonotype was detected many times. The chain employs TRBV5-6 and TRBJ1-6, with D hard to call. Trimming cost V 1 base and J 0 bases, with 11 bases left between them. Per germline, CDR1 SGHDT and CDR2 YYEEEE. The CDR3 has 17 amino acids. CDR3 amino acids: CASSLRVTGSYNSPLHF. CDR3 nucleotides: TGTGCCAGCAGCTTGAGAGTTACGGGCTCCTATAATTCACCCCTCCACTTT. Supplemented by reference TRBV5-6 and TRBJ1-6, the full variable domain reads DAGVTQSPTHLIKTRGQQVTLRCSPKSGHDTVSWYQQALGQGPQFIFQYYEEEERQRGNFPDRFSGHQFPNYSSELNVNALLLGDSALYLCASSLRVTGSYNSPLHFGNGTRLTVT.

Concerning this clonotype itself: The junction departs from germline at one end; a sequencing error may be responsible. CDR3 DNA sequence: TGTGCCAGCAGCGTCAAGGGGGATCTACCGTACCTCTTT. It encodes CASSVKGDLPYLF. The chain carries TRBV7-3 and TRBJ1-6; tentative D call: TRBD1 (6 bases). There are 13 residues in the CDR3. Germline V gene data show CDR1 as SGHTA and CDR2 as FQGTGA.

A few counts support this clonotype. The V call is TRBV2, the J call TRBJ1-2, with a weak D call TRBD1 (5 bases). CDR3 length: 11 residues. The germline V and J ends were trimmed by 6 bases and 6 bases, with 8 bases remaining between them. Per the germline V gene, CDR1 is SNHLY and CDR2 is FYNNEI. The DNA for the CDR3 is TGTGCCAGCAGGGGGACCCATGGCTACACCTTC. Protein product: CASRGTHGYTF.

With regard to this clonotype: One junction end does not reproduce the germline sequence, and a read error may be involved. Here the CDR3 reads CASSPDGGAGEQF. In DNA, the CDR3 is TGTGCCAGCAGCCCGGACGGGGGGGCCGGGGAGCAGTTC. V and J are TRBV7-2 and TRBJ1-1, with D maybe TRBD1 (6 bases). The germline V gene has CDR1 SGHTA and CDR2 FQGNSA. The CDR3 is 13 residues long.

This clonotype was seen only once. The chain links TRBV10-1 to TRBJ2-3; D might be TRBD1 or TRBD2, each matching 5 bases. V was cut by 6 bases and J by 2 bases, with 18 bases left in between. CDR1 and CDR2 from the germline V gene are WNHNN and SYGVQD (reference sequence). The CDR3 has 16 residues. CDR3 coding DNA: TGCGCCAGCAGGGGGGACGACCACGGCCTCACAGATACGCAGTATTTT. As protein: CASRGDDHGLTDTQYF.

This rearrangement joins TRBV6-2 or TRBV6-3 to TRBJ2-5; TRBD2 matches at 8 bases. The CDR3 totals 14 residues. Germline CDR1 reads MNHEY; CDR2 reads SVGEGT. The junction had 6 bases not matched to a gene; V was cut back by 4 bases and J by 5 bases. As DNA, the CDR3 is TGTGCCAGCAGTTTCGCGGGGGGCGGGGAGACCCAGTACTTC. Translated: CASSFAGGGETQYF.

A remark on this clonotype: This CDR3 is missing its conserved last phenylalanine or tryptophan, likely due to a read error. The DNA is left out, because the CDR3 cannot be placed on it with certainty; the CDR3 is given as TCRdb lists it. The chain employs TRBV7-2 and TRBJ2-3. Termini included, the CDR3 measures 11 amino acids. Germline V gene data show CDR1 as SGHTA and CDR2 as FQGNSA. CDR3 sequence: CASSSATVNTE.

As to this clonotype: As the CDR3 is not closed by the conserved phenylalanine or tryptophan, this likely results from a read error. The limits of the CDR3 on the DNA are not certain, so only TCRdb's listed CDR3 is given. V usage is TRBV24-1 and J usage is TRBJ1-6. With termini counted, the CDR3 has 15 amino acids. Germline V gene data show CDR1 as KGHDR and CDR2 as SFDVKD. CDR3: CATSAASSYGYTFGS.

The chain couples TRBV5-1 to TRBJ1-1; no definite D call. The CDR3 length is 15 residues. Trimming pared 1 base from V and 5 bases from J, leaving 15 bases between. Germline CDR1 and CDR2: SGHRS and YFSETQ. CDR3 sequence (DNA): TGCGCCAGCAGCTTGTTACAGTCCGCTCCGACTGAAGCTTTCTTT. Amino acids: CASSLLQSAPTEAFF.

The chain joins TRBV5-5 to TRBJ1-5, with a possible D match to TRBD1 (6 bases). CDR1 is SGHKS, CDR2 YYEKEE, per germline (reference sequence). V was pared by 5 bases and J by 7 bases, with 25 bases between. CDR3 size: 17 residues. The CDR3 DNA reads as TGTGCCAGCAGACGGAAGGAAGGGGGGCTGACACGACAGCCCCAGCATTTT. It specifies CASRRKEGGLTRQPQHF.

A note on this clonotype: It may be a read error: a sequence one base away is much more abundant. The chain combines TRBV24-1 with TRBJ2-2; D remains unclear. Trimming stripped 6 bases from V and 2 bases from J, with 0 bases between. This CDR3 has 11 amino acids. Germline values: CDR1 KGHDR, CDR2 SFDVKD. Here the CDR3 reads CATSNTGELFF. DNA of the CDR3: TGTGCCACCAGTAACACCGGGGAGCTGTTTTTT.

The rearrangement uses TRBV5-5 and TRBJ2-5; D unresolved. The length of the CDR3 is 13 residues. The V end lost 4 bases, the J end lost 4 bases, and 11 bases lay between the germline ends. Looked up from germline, CDR1 is SGHKS and CDR2 is YYEKEE (reference sequence). The CDR3 is CASSLSRPETQYF. Written as DNA, the CDR3 is TGTGCCAGCAGCCTGTCCCGACCAGAGACCCAGTACTTC.

This clonotype was counted at least ten times. This chain connects TRBV12-3 or TRBV12-4 to TRBJ1-3, with 7 bases that match TRBD1. The CDR3 has 14 residues. V shed 5 bases, J shed 6 bases, and the junction held 7 bases outside the gene matches. CDR3 nucleotides: TGTGCCAGCAGTCCGGACAGGAACTTAAACACCATATATTTT. It specifies CASSPDRNLNTIYF.

In this sample, this clonotype turned up a few times. The chain has TRBV20-1 and TRBJ1-1; no clear D. V lost 5 bases, J lost 1 base, and 11 bases lay in between. CDR1 is DFQATT and CDR2 is SNEGSKA in the germline V gene (reference sequence). This CDR3 has 13 amino acids. The CDR3 region has the DNA TGCAGTGCTCCATACCATGGGAACACTGAAGCTTTCTTT. Its translation is CSAPYHGNTEAFF.

This clonotype was picked up many times. The rearrangement joins TRBV11-2 to TRBJ2-5, with 7 bases aligning to TRBD1. Losses at the gene ends were 3 bases for V and 7 bases for J; bases not matched to a gene: 17. The CDR3 consists of 17 residues. From germline, CDR1 is SGHAT and CDR2 FQNNGV. The CDR3 here is CASSFLILGGAVGTQYF. In DNA form, the CDR3 reads TGTGCCAGCAGCTTCCTCATTTTAGGGGGCGCAGTAGGGACCCAGTACTTC.

Turning to this clonotype: The junction does not match germline at one end; this may be a read error. This sequence joins TRBV6-1 and TRBJ2-1; 12 nucleotides match TRBD1. Germline V gene sequence: CDR1 MNHNS, CDR2 SASEGT. The CDR3 length is 16 residues. The CDR3 nucleotides read TGTGCCAGCAGTGAAGTAGGGACAGGGGGCAGCAATGAGCAGCTCTTC. Its protein product is CASSEVGTGGSNEQLF.

This chain links TRBV12-3 or TRBV12-4 with TRBJ1-1; 8 bases map to TRBD1. Trimming removed 4 bases from V and 3 bases from J; junction bases left unmatched: 25. CDR3 length equals 21 residues. The CDR3 sequence: CASSWLGQGDTQGSMDTEAFF. In nucleotides, the CDR3 is TGTGCCAGCAGTTGGCTAGGACAGGGCGACACGCAGGGGAGCATGGACACTGAAGCTTTCTTT.

This clonotype was found many times. Relative to the germline gene, one junction end is altered; a read error may explain this. The rearrangement links TRBV7-7 to TRBJ2-2; 9 nucleotides match TRBD1. Per the germline V gene, CDR1 is SSHAT and CDR2 is FNYEAQ (reference sequence). The CDR3 spans 16 residues. CDR3 region: CASSAVIDRGAGELFF. The CDR3 bases are TGTGCTAGCAGCGCGGTAATTGACAGGGGGGCCGGGGAGCTGTTTTTT.

The chain employs TRBV12-3 or TRBV12-4 and TRBJ2-5; 10 bases agree with TRBD2. The CDR3 has 18 residues. V shed 3 bases and J 2 bases; nucleotides not matched to a gene: 12. Here the CDR3 reads CASSLRSSGGNSQETQYF. Here the CDR3 DNA reads TGTGCCAGCAGTTTGAGGTCTAGCGGGGGAAACAGTCAAGAGACCCAGTACTTC.